A selection of T cell receptor beta chains follows, all from one sample in a study of post-analysis software for immune sequencing data. TCRdb re-called the PCR reads with MiXCR, one entry per CDR3 protein. The repertoire holds about 460,000 distinct CDR3 sequences, with over 35% as singletons. Sequenced input: blood. Source of these receptors: a girl between 5 and 17 years old with multiple sclerosis. Each CDR3 is given with its conserved first and last residue. The order of the fields is clone size, CDR3 length, J gene, D gene, V gene, CDR3 protein, CDR3 DNA. The D gene is left open where the match is weak. Rows may omit the clone size; those that give it use once, few, many or a size class.

abundance: -; len: 15; j_gene: TRBJ1-2; d_gene: TRBD1; v_gene: TRBV29-1; CDR3aa: CSVEYYEGGDYGYTF; CDR3nt: TGCAGCGTTGAATATTATGAAGGGGGCGACTATGGCTACACCTTC
abundance: -; len: 15; j_gene: TRBJ1-2; d_gene: TRBD1; v_gene: TRBV5-1; CDR3aa: CASSLNYDRGYGYTF; CDR3nt: TGCGCCAGCAGCTTAAACTACGACAGGGGTTATGGCTACACCTTC
abundance: -; len: 15; j_gene: TRBJ2-3; d_gene: -; v_gene: TRBV5-1; CDR3aa: CASRPGLTSTDTQYF; CDR3nt: TGCGCCAGCAGACCCGGACTGACTAGCACAGATACGCAGTATTTT
abundance: -; len: 18; j_gene: TRBJ1-2; d_gene: TRBD1; v_gene: TRBV5-1; CDR3aa: CASSLSRWTGRRNYGYTF; CDR3nt: TGCGCCAGCAGCCTAAGCCGCTGGACAGGGCGTCGGAACTATGGCTACACCTTC
abundance: -; len: 14; j_gene: TRBJ2-1; d_gene: -; v_gene: TRBV20-1; CDR3aa: CSATSPSSYNEQFF; CDR3nt: TGCAGTGCTACTAGTCCGAGCTCCTACAATGAGCAGTTCTTC
abundance: -; len: 18; j_gene: TRBJ2-5; d_gene: TRBD1; v_gene: TRBV15; CDR3aa: CATSPRATGTGGLETQYF; CDR3nt: TGTGCCACCAGCCCACGCGCCACCGGGACAGGGGGATTGGAGACCCAGTACTTC
abundance: few; len: 15; j_gene: TRBJ2-5; d_gene: -; v_gene: TRBV15; CDR3aa: CATSRKEISSETQYF; CDR3nt: TGTGCCACCAGCAGAAAAGAGATTAGTTCAGAGACCCAGTACTTC
abundance: few; len: 12; j_gene: TRBJ2-1; d_gene: -; v_gene: TRBV12-3/TRBV12-4; CDR3aa: CASRLPPDEQFF; CDR3nt: TGTGCCAGCAGGCTCCCCCCCGATGAGCAGTTCTTC
abundance: few; len: 16; j_gene: TRBJ2-4; d_gene: -; v_gene: TRBV10-3; CDR3aa: CAISPVPGVAKNIQYF; CDR3nt: TGTGCCATCAGTCCTGTGCCGGGGGTAGCCAAAAACATTCAGTACTTC
abundance: few; len: 14; j_gene: TRBJ1-2; d_gene: -; v_gene: TRBV6-5; CDR3aa: CASSYSAKNYGYTF; CDR3nt: TGTGCCAGCAGTTACTCGGCCAAAAACTATGGCTACACCTTC
abundance: few; len: 15; j_gene: TRBJ2-5; d_gene: TRBD2; v_gene: TRBV12-3/TRBV12-4; CDR3aa: CASSFLAEIQETQYF; CDR3nt: TGTGCCAGCAGTTTCCTAGCGGAGATCCAAGAGACCCAGTACTTC
abundance: -; len: 16; j_gene: TRBJ2-7; d_gene: TRBD1; v_gene: TRBV7-2; CDR3aa: CASSLVAGTGPYEQYF; CDR3nt: TGTGCCAGCAGCTTAGTAGCCGGGACAGGTCCCTACGAGCAGTACTTC
abundance: -; len: 16; j_gene: TRBJ1-5; d_gene: TRBD1; v_gene: TRBV24-1; CDR3aa: CATGVTGVESNQPQHF; CDR3nt: TGTGCCACCGGAGTTACAGGGGTAGAAAGCAATCAGCCCCAGCATTTT
abundance: few; len: 12; j_gene: TRBJ1-2; d_gene: -; v_gene: TRBV7-9; CDR3aa: CASSSLTSGYTF; CDR3nt: TGTGCCAGCAGCTCCCTTACAAGTGGCTACACCTTC
abundance: -; len: 14; j_gene: TRBJ2-7; d_gene: -; v_gene: TRBV7-2; CDR3aa: CASRSPGRPYEQYF; CDR3nt: TGTGCCAGCAGGTCCCCCGGGAGACCCTACGAGCAGTACTTC
abundance: -; len: 12; j_gene: TRBJ2-5; d_gene: -; v_gene: TRBV6-5; CDR3aa: CACNGGRETQYF; CDR3nt: TGTGCCTGCAACGGGGGCAGAGAGACCCAGTACTTC
abundance: -; len: 15; j_gene: TRBJ2-3; d_gene: -; v_gene: TRBV2; CDR3aa: CASSDRAIPTDTQYF; CDR3nt: TGTGCCAGCAGTGATCGGGCGATTCCGACAGATACGCAGTATTTT
abundance: -; len: 13; j_gene: TRBJ1-2; d_gene: TRBD1; v_gene: TRBV20-1; CDR3aa: CSAQGQGAGGYTF; CDR3nt: TGCAGTGCTCAGGGACAGGGGGCGGGAGGCTACACCTTC
abundance: -; len: 16; j_gene: TRBJ1-6; d_gene: -; v_gene: TRBV5-8; CDR3aa: CASSFGQGLNNSPLHF; CDR3nt: TGTGCCAGCAGCTTTGGGCAGGGATTAAATAATTCACCCCTCCACTTT
abundance: -; len: 14; j_gene: TRBJ2-7; d_gene: -; v_gene: TRBV29-1; CDR3aa: CSVTYNGGRYEQYF; CDR3nt: TGCAGCGTTACATACAACGGAGGGAGGTACGAGCAGTACTTC
abundance: -; len: 14; j_gene: TRBJ2-7; d_gene: -; v_gene: TRBV20-1; CDR3aa: CSARQLASHYEQYF; CDR3nt: TGCAGTGCTCGTCAACTAGCCTCCCACTACGAGCAGTACTTC
abundance: -; len: 13; j_gene: TRBJ2-1; d_gene: TRBD2; v_gene: TRBV20-1; CDR3aa: CSAIIFGRAGQFF; CDR3nt: TGCAGTGCTATAATCTTTGGACGAGCGGGACAGTTCTTC
abundance: -; len: 16; j_gene: TRBJ2-3; d_gene: -; v_gene: TRBV12-3/TRBV12-4; CDR3aa: CANTSWAQASTDTQYF; CDR3nt: TGTGCCAACACTTCTTGGGCCCAGGCTAGCACAGATACGCAGTATTTT
abundance: few; len: 14; j_gene: TRBJ1-4; d_gene: TRBD1; v_gene: TRBV5-1; CDR3aa: CAGSMGQSNEKLFF; CDR3nt: TGCGCCGGCAGCATGGGACAGTCTAATGAAAAACTGTTTTTT
abundance: -; len: 14; j_gene: TRBJ2-5; d_gene: TRBD2; v_gene: TRBV5-1; CDR3aa: CASSLAGVGETQYF; CDR3nt: TGTGCCAGCAGTTTAGCGGGAGTTGGAGAGACCCAGTACTTC
abundance: -; len: 14; j_gene: TRBJ2-7; d_gene: TRBD2; v_gene: TRBV7-2; CDR3aa: CASSSASGNYEQYF; CDR3nt: TGTGCCAGCAGCTCGGCTAGCGGGAACTACGAGCAGTACTTC
abundance: -; len: 14; j_gene: TRBJ2-4; d_gene: TRBD2; v_gene: TRBV7-2; CDR3aa: CASSLELAGNIQYF; CDR3nt: TGTGCCAGCAGCTTAGAACTAGCGGGAAACATTCAGTACTTC
abundance: few; len: 13; j_gene: TRBJ1-2; d_gene: -; v_gene: TRBV7-3; CDR3aa: CASSLGRSYGYTF; CDR3nt: TGTGCCAGCAGCTTAGGCCGATCTTATGGCTACACCTTC
abundance: -; len: 15; j_gene: TRBJ2-3; d_gene: TRBD2; v_gene: TRBV5-1; CDR3aa: CASSYRTSGTDTQYF; CDR3nt: TGCGCCAGCAGCTACAGGACTAGCGGCACAGATACGCAGTATTTT
abundance: -; len: 17; j_gene: TRBJ2-7; d_gene: TRBD1; v_gene: TRBV12-5; CDR3aa: CASGLVQGQGVPYEQYF; CDR3nt: TGTGCTAGTGGTTTGGTACAGGGACAGGGAGTGCCCTACGAGCAGTACTTC
abundance: -; len: 15; j_gene: TRBJ1-5; d_gene: -; v_gene: TRBV5-1; CDR3aa: CASTPSGGSNQPQHF; CDR3nt: TGCGCCAGTACCCCTTCGGGAGGGAGCAATCAGCCCCAGCATTTT
abundance: -; len: 12; j_gene: TRBJ1-6; d_gene: -; v_gene: TRBV28; CDR3aa: CASSASYSPLHF; CDR3nt: TGTGCCAGCAGTGCCTCCTATTCACCCCTCCACTTT
abundance: -; len: 16; j_gene: TRBJ2-7; d_gene: TRBD1; v_gene: TRBV6-2/TRBV6-3; CDR3aa: CASRRPSGQGSYEQYF; CDR3nt: TGTGCCAGCAGGCGCCCGTCCGGACAGGGGTCCTACGAGCAGTACTTC
abundance: few; len: 16; j_gene: TRBJ1-2; d_gene: TRBD1; v_gene: TRBV12-3/TRBV12-4; CDR3aa: CASSLSGDRENYGYTF; CDR3nt: TGTGCCAGCAGTTTAAGCGGTGACAGGGAGAACTATGGCTACACCTTC
abundance: -; len: 14; j_gene: TRBJ2-5; d_gene: TRBD1; v_gene: TRBV9; CDR3aa: CASSPPTGLETQYF; CDR3nt: TGTGCCAGCAGCCCACCGACAGGGTTAGAGACCCAGTACTTC
abundance: -; len: 15; j_gene: TRBJ2-5; d_gene: TRBD1; v_gene: TRBV7-2; CDR3aa: CASSFPGTGGETQYF; CDR3nt: TGTGCCAGCAGCTTCCCGGGGACAGGGGGAGAGACCCAGTACTTC
abundance: -; len: 15; j_gene: TRBJ2-7; d_gene: -; v_gene: TRBV12-3/TRBV12-4; CDR3aa: CASSFTAGGPYEQYF; CDR3nt: TGTGCCAGCAGTTTTACGGCGGGCGGCCCCTACGAGCAGTACTTC
abundance: -; len: 11; j_gene: TRBJ1-2; d_gene: -; v_gene: TRBV20-1; CDR3aa: CSQGDLHGYTF; CDR3nt: TGCAGTCAAGGGGACTTGCATGGCTACACCTTC
abundance: -; len: 15; j_gene: TRBJ1-5; d_gene: TRBD1; v_gene: TRBV28; CDR3aa: CASSPSGQGGQPKHF; CDR3nt: TGTGCCAGCAGCCCAAGTGGACAGGGAGGTCAGCCCAAGCATTTT
abundance: -; len: 14; j_gene: TRBJ2-7; d_gene: -; v_gene: TRBV15; CDR3aa: CATSRGGVDYEQYF; CDR3nt: TGTGCCACCAGCAGAGGAGGGGTTGATTACGAGCAGTACTTC